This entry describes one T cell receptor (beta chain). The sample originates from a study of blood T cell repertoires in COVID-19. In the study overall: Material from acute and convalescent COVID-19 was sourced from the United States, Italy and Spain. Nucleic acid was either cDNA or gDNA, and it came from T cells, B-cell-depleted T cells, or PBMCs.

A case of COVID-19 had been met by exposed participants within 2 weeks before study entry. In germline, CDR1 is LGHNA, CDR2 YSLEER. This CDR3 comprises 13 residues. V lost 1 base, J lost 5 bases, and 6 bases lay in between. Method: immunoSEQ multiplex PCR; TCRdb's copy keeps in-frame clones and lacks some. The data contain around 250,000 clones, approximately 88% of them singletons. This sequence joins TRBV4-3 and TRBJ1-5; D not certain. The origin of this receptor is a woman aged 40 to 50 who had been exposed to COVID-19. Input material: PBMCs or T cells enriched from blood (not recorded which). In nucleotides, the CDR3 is TGCGCCAGCAGCCAAGGGCTAGATCAGCCCCAGCATTTT. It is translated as CASSQGLDQPQHF.